This entry lists 24 T cell receptor beta chains sequenced from one sample in a study of radiotherapy plus CTLA-4 blockade in lung cancer. The repertoire was sequenced with immunoSEQ multiplex PCR; TCRdb's copy has only in-frame clones and lacks some. In the table there are tens of thousands of clones, under 80% of which are singletons. This material consisted of peripheral blood, taken from a patient treated with radiotherapy plus ipilimumab. The source of these receptors is a human donor with non-small cell lung cancer whose response to radiotherapy plus ipilimumab could not be evaluated. Some clones in this sample may be carry-over from other donors' samples.

The rearrangement joins TRBV6-1 to TRBJ2-4; the match to TRBD1 covers 11 bases. Germline V gives CDR1 MNHNS, CDR2 SASEGT. CDR3 size: 15 residues. The V gene end was trimmed by 3 bases and the J gene end by 6 bases; junction bases not matched to a gene: 4. The CDR3 DNA is TGTGCCAGCAGTGACCGGGACAGGGGGACAAACATTCAGTACTTC. It translates to CASSDRDRGTNIQYF.

This clone was counted between two and nine times. The chain carries TRBV5-1 and TRBJ2-5; 10 bases line up with TRBD2. Unmatched junction bases numbered 9, after V lost 1 base and J lost 0 bases. Germline CDR1 SGHRS, CDR2 YFSETQ. The CDR3 covers 18 residues. CDR3 DNA sequence: TGCGCCAGCAGCTTGAGTCTAGCGGGGGACTCTCACCAAGAGACCCAGTACTTC. It yields the protein CASSLSLAGDSHQETQYF.

V gene TRBV5-1 combines with J gene TRBJ2-5; 10 bases fit TRBD1. Germline assignment: CDR1 SGHRS and CDR2 YFSETQ. The CDR3 totals 16 residues. V was clipped by 3 bases and J by 5 bases; unmatched bases: 10. This CDR3 reads CASSSTTTGGGETQYF. The CDR3 DNA reads as TGCGCCAGCAGCTCGACTACGACAGGGGGCGGTGAGACCCAGTACTTC. The full variable domain, its missing parts supplied by reference TRBV5-1 and TRBJ2-5, is KAGVTQTPRYLIKTRGQQVTLSCSPISGHRSVSWYQQTPGQGLQFLFEYFSETQRNKGNFPGRFSGRQFSNSRSEMNVSTLELGDSALYLCASSSTTTGGGETQYFGPGTRLLVL.

The genes are TRBV27 and TRBJ2-3; 8 positions match TRBD2. V shed 6 bases, J shed 4 bases, and the junction held 9 bases outside the gene matches. CDR3 length: 15 residues. Germline V gene lookup returns CDR1 MNHEY and CDR2 SMNVEV (reference sequence). The CDR3 region is CASSSIGGAADTQYF. In nucleotides, the CDR3 is TGTGCCAGCAGCTCCATCGGGGGGGCCGCAGATACGCAGTATTTT.

CDR3 DNA: TGTGCCAGCAGAGGGACAGGGCCAGGCACTGAAGCTTTCTTT. It encodes CASRGTGPGTEAFF. The J gene is TRBJ1-1, the V gene TRBV2, with 9 bases matching TRBD1. Per the germline V gene, CDR1 is SNHLY and CDR2 is FYNNEI. The V segment lost 6 bases and the J segment 4 bases; nucleotides outside the gene matches: 6. The CDR3 totals 14 residues. Combining the CDR3 with reference TRBV2 and TRBJ1-1 gives the whole variable domain EPEVTQTPSHQVTQMGQEVILRCVPISNHLYFYWYRQILGQKVEFLVSFYNNEISEKSEIFDDQFSVERPDGSNFTLKIRSTKLEDSAMYFCASRGTGPGTEAFFGQGTRLTVV.

The V call is TRBV5-4, the J call TRBJ1-5; 10 bases align to TRBD1. The CDR3 consists of 18 residues. Germline V CDR1 and CDR2: SGHNT, YYREEE (reference sequence). J gave up 1 base and V 6 bases, and 13 bases lay outside the gene matches. This CDR3 reads CASITCGQGVRSNQPQHF. In DNA form, the CDR3 reads TGTGCCAGCATCACCTGCGGACAGGGGGTGAGAAGCAATCAGCCCCAGCATTTT.

The chain is built from TRBV5-4 and TRBJ2-2; TRBD1 matches at 7 bases. The ends lost 4 bases at V and 4 bases at J; junction bases unmatched: 7. The CDR3 runs to 15 residues. CDR1 and CDR2 from the germline V gene are SGHNT and YYREEE (reference sequence). The CDR3 is CASSRPTGSTGELFF. CDR3 nucleotide sequence: TGTGCCAGCAGCCGGCCGACAGGGAGCACCGGGGAGCTGTTTTTT.

The DNA of the CDR3 is TGCGCCAGCGCCCCCCAGGGGTTAGCCAAAAACATTCAGTACTTC. Protein product: CASAPQGLAKNIQYF. The chain is built from TRBV4-1 and TRBJ2-4, with D possibly matching TRBD1 (6 bases). This CDR3 comprises 15 residues. V lost 8 bases and J lost 0, with 14 bases in between. From germline, CDR1 is MGHRA and CDR2 YSYEKL.

This clone was recorded a few times. The chain combines TRBV28 with TRBJ1-5; D not resolved. The CDR3 runs to 14 residues. Deletions cut 3 bases from V and 0 bases from J, with 6 bases between. Germline CDR1 and CDR2: MDHEN and SYDVKM. CDR3 amino acids: CASSLGGSNQPQHF. Written as DNA, the CDR3 is TGTGCCAGCAGTTTGGGAGGTAGCAATCAGCCCCAGCATTTT.

The chain joins TRBV5-1 to TRBJ1-4; D gene uncertain. Trimming took 2 bases from V and 5 from J, leaving 10 bases between them. Germline CDR1 reads SGHRS; CDR2 reads YFSETQ. The CDR3 runs to 14 residues. In DNA form, the CDR3 reads TGCGCCAGCAGCTTAAACAGAGACAATGAAAAACTGTTTTTT. This translates into CASSLNRDNEKLFF.

The genes are TRBV28 and TRBJ2-7, with TRBD1 as a possible D gene (5 bases). In germline, CDR1 is MDHEN, CDR2 SYDVKM. The CDR3 sequence is 13 residues long. Trimming removed 3 bases at V and 6 bases at J, with 12 bases between. CDR3 bases: TGTGCCAGCAGTTTCCCCAGGGTCGCCGAGCAGTACTTC. This translates into CASSFPRVAEQYF.

This chain connects TRBV27 to TRBJ1-1; no firm D call. Germline V gives CDR1 MNHEY, CDR2 SMNVEV (reference sequence). Between the trimmed V and J ends, which lost 3 bases and 1 base, there was a span of 12 bases. The CDR3 runs 15 residues. The CDR3 sequence: CASSLVGGENTEAFF. DNA for the CDR3: TGTGCCAGCAGTTTGGTAGGAGGAGAGAACACTGAAGCTTTCTTT.

In regard to this clone: The conserved final phenylalanine or tryptophan is absent from the CDR3, which likely points to a read error. J is TRBJ1-6 and V is TRBV10-3, with D perhaps matching TRBD1 (6 bases). Germline lookup yields CDR1 ENHRY and CDR2 SYGVKD. V was cut by 3 bases and J by 5 bases, with 17 bases left in between. The length of the CDR3 is 17 residues. The CDR3 loop is CAISDVGGALDNSPLHL. The DNA of the CDR3 is TGTGCCATCAGTGACGTCGGGGGGGCCTTGGATAATTCACCCCTCCACCTT.

V is TRBV5-1 and J is TRBJ2-5; D gene unclear. Per the germline V gene, CDR1 is SGHRS and CDR2 is YFSETQ. V dropped 0 bases and J dropped 5 bases, with 11 bases sitting between them. This CDR3 contains 14 residues. CDR3: CASSLGPSGETQYF. The CDR3, as DNA: TGCGCCAGCAGCTTGGGGCCTAGTGGGGAGACCCAGTACTTC. The entire variable domain, with the rest obtained from reference TRBV5-1 and TRBJ2-5, is as follows: KAGVTQTPRYLIKTRGQQVTLSCSPISGHRSVSWYQQTPGQGLQFLFEYFSETQRNKGNFPGRFSGRQFSNSRSEMNVSTLELGDSALYLCASSLGPSGETQYFGPGTRLLVL.

V gene TRBV18 combines with J gene TRBJ1-5, with D unresolved. Trimming shortened V by 3 bases and J by 0 bases, and 15 bases separated the two germline ends. CDR1 KGHSH and CDR2 LQKENI come from the germline V gene. This CDR3 comprises 17 residues. The CDR3 nucleotides read TGTGCCAGCTCACCCAGGCCCAGAGCTTATAGCAATCAGCCCCAGCATTTT. Translated, it gives CASSPRPRAYSNQPQHF.

The gene calls are TRBV2 and TRBJ2-5; 8 nucleotides match TRBD1. This CDR3 has 14 residues. Germline values: CDR1 SNHLY, CDR2 FYNNEI. After removal of 8 bases from V and 5 bases from J, the junction contained 10 bases not matched to a gene. CDR3 DNA: TGTGCCAGCGGGGGACAGGCCCTAAGTGAGACCCAGTACTTC. Residues: CASGGQALSETQYF.

A single count supports this clone. This rearrangement joins TRBV7-8 to TRBJ1-1; D perhaps matches TRBD1 (5 bases). CDR3 length: 11 residues. The germline V gene encodes CDR1 SGHVS and CDR2 FQNEAQ. The V and J ends lost 1 base and 11 bases respectively, with 8 bases between them. The CDR3 nucleotides are TGTGCCAGCAGCTTAGTGGGGGGGGCTTTCTTT. Translating it yields CASSLVGGAFF. The whole variable domain, filled in from reference TRBV7-8 and TRBJ1-1, reads GAGVSQSPRYKVAKRGQDVALRCDPISGHVSLFWYQQALGQGPEFLTYFQNEAQLDKSGLPSDRFFAERPEGSVSTLKIQRTQQEDSAVYLCASSLVGGAFFGQGTRLTVV.

This chain links TRBV7-2 with TRBJ1-1; a possible D gene is TRBD1 (5 bases). Trimming removed 5 bases from V and 3 bases from J, with 13 bases in between. The CDR3 extends over 14 amino acids. Per the germline V gene, CDR1 is SGHTA and CDR2 is FQGNSA. The CDR3 DNA is TGTGCCAGCAGCCTCGGGACTGTCTACACTGAAGCTTTCTTT. Translating gives CASSLGTVYTEAFF.

With respect to this clone: One end of the junction is discordant with germline, which a read error may explain. The chain joins TRBV7-7 to TRBJ2-5, with TRBD1 matching over 9 bases. Germline-derived CDR1 and CDR2 are SSHAT and FNYEAQ (reference sequence). The CDR3 is made up of 15 amino acids. The CDR3 bases are TGTGCTAGCAGCTCAGGACAGGGGACCCAAGAGACCCAGTACTTC. The encoded protein is CASSSGQGTQETQYF.

V and J are TRBV6-1 and TRBJ2-1; D is perhaps TRBD1 (6 bases). V was trimmed by 3 bases and J by 1 base, leaving 7 bases between them. Germline loops: CDR1 MNHNS, CDR2 SASEGT. The length of the CDR3 is 14 residues. The CDR3 is CASSERGSYNEQFF. In DNA, the CDR3 is TGTGCCAGCAGTGAGAGGGGGTCCTACAATGAGCAGTTCTTC.

This chain joins TRBV2 and TRBJ2-3; TRBD2 agrees at 7 bases. The CDR3 has 17 residues. Germline V CDR1 and CDR2: SNHLY, FYNNEI. After removal of 0 bases from V and 5 bases from J, the junction contained 11 bases not matched to a gene. The CDR3 DNA reads as TGTGCCAGCAGTGAAGCGCTTCGGGGCGGGGGAAGAGATACGCAGTATTTT. Amino acids: CASSEALRGGGRDTQYF.

The chain is built from TRBV5-1 and TRBJ2-2, with 7 bases identical to TRBD2. The CDR3 has 15 residues. Germline assignment: CDR1 SGHRS and CDR2 YFSETQ. The V gene end was trimmed by 6 bases and the J gene end by 0 bases; junction bases not matched to a gene: 5. The CDR3 nucleotides are TGCGCCAGCACCCCGGCGGGAGCGAACACCGGGGAGCTGTTTTTT. It translates to CASTPAGANTGELFF.

V usage is TRBV5-4 and J usage is TRBJ2-5, with D possibly TRBD2 on 7 matching bases. The V gene's germline CDR1 is SGHNT and CDR2 YYREEE (reference sequence). This CDR3 contains 16 residues. V lost 4 bases and J lost 4, with 20 bases in between. Here the CDR3 reads CASSPEGGLSIETQYF. CDR3 DNA: TGTGCCAGCAGCCCGGAGGGGGGGTTATCCATAGAGACCCAGTACTTC.

The table lists this clone with a few counts. The chain has TRBV7-2 and TRBJ1-1; D gene ambiguous. Trimming left V 5 bases short and J 7 bases short, with 14 bases between. Germline CDR1 SGHTA, CDR2 FQGNSA. The CDR3 has 13 residues. Here the CDR3 reads CASSPPGAVEAFF. The CDR3 nucleotides read TGTGCCAGCAGCCCCCCGGGTGCGGTTGAAGCTTTCTTT.